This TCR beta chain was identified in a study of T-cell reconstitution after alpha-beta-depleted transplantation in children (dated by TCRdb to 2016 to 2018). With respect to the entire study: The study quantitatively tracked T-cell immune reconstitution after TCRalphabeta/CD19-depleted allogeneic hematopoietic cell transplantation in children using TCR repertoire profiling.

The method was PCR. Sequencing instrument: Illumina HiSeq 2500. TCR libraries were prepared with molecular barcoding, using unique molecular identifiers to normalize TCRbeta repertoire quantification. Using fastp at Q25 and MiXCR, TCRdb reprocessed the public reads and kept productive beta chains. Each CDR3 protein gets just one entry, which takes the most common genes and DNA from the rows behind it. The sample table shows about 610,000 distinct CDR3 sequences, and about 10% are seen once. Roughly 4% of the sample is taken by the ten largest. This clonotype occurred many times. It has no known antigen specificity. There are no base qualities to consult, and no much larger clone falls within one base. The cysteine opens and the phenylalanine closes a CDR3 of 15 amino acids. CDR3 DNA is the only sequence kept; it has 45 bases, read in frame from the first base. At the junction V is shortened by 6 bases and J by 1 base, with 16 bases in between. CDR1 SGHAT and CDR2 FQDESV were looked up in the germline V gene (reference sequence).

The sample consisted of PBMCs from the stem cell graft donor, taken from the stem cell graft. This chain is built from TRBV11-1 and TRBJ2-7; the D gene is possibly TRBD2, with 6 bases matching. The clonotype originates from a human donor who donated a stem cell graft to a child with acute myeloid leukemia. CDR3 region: CASSLGLASSYEQYF. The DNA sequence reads TGTGCCAGCAGTCTCGGGCTAGCGTCTTCCTACGAGCAGTACTTC. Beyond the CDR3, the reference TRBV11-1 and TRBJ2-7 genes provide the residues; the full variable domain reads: EAEVAQSPRYKITEKSQAVAFWCDPISGHATLYWYRQILGQGPELLVQFQDESVVDDSQLPKDRFSAERLKGVDSTLKIQPAELGDSAMYLCASSLGLASSYEQYFGPGTRLTVT.